This entry concerns a single T cell receptor (beta chain). This sample is drawn from a study of blood T cell repertoires in COVID-19. Study-level information: The origin of the acute and convalescent COVID-19 samples was the United States, Italy and Spain.

The ends were cut back, 0 bases at V and 7 bases at J, with 7 bases in the middle. The CDR3 contains 13 residues. CDR1 MNHEY and CDR2 SVGEGT come from the germline V gene. Libraries were prepared by immunoSEQ multiplex PCR; TCRdb keeps only in-frame clonotypes and omits some of them. Counted here are 40,000 to 50,000 clones, approximately 90% occurring once; the ten biggest clones make up about 4.8%. Sequences were obtained from peripheral blood. The TCR originated in a human donor in a cohort sampled during active COVID-19. The V gene is TRBV6-2 or TRBV6-3, the J gene TRBJ1-5, with D unresolved. DNA for the CDR3: TGTGCCAGCAGTTACTCTAATCGGCAGCCCCAGCATTTT. It translates to CASSYSNRQPQHF.